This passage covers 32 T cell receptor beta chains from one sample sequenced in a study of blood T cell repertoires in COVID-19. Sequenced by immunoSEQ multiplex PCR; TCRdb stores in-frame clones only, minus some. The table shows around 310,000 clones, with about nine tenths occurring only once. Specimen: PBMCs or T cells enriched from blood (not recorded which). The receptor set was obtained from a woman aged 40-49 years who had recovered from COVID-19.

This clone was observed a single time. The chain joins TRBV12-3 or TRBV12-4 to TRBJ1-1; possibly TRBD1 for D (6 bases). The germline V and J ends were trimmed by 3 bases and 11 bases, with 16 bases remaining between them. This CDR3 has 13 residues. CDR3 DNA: TGTGCCAGCAGTTTCGGCCAGGGGTTTCTTGCTTTCTTT. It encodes CASSFGQGFLAFF.

The CDR3 reads CASSKGHPSSPLHF. CDR3 coding DNA: TGTGCCAGCAGCAAAGGACATCCGAGTTCACCCCTCCACTTT. The chain has TRBV6-5 and TRBJ1-6; D perhaps matches TRBD1 (5 bases). The CDR3 extends over 14 amino acids. Between the trimmed V and J ends, which lost 6 bases and 9 bases, there was a span of 15 bases. CDR1 MNHEY and CDR2 SVGAGI come from the germline V gene.

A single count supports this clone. In DNA form, the CDR3 reads TGTGCCAGCAGTTCCTTACAAGTAACAGATACGCAGTATTTT. Amino acids: CASSSLQVTDTQYF. The rearrangement joins TRBV6-2 or TRBV6-3 to TRBJ2-3, with D uncertain. Trimming left V 4 bases short and J 3 bases short, with 11 bases between. The CDR3 spans 14 residues. Germline assignment: CDR1 MNHEY and CDR2 SVGEGT.

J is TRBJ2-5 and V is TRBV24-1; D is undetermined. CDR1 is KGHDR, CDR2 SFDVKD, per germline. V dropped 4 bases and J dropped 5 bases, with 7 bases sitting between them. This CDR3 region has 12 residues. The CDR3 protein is CATSETQETQYF. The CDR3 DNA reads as TGTGCCACCAGTGAAACCCAGGAGACCCAGTACTTC.

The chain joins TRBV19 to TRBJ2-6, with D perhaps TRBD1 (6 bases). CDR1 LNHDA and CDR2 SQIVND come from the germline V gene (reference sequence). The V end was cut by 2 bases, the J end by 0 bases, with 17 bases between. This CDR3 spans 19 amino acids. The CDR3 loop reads CASSIRSTDRYSGANVLTF. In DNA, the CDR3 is TGTGCCAGTAGTATACGATCGACGGACAGATACTCTGGGGCCAACGTCCTGACTTTC.

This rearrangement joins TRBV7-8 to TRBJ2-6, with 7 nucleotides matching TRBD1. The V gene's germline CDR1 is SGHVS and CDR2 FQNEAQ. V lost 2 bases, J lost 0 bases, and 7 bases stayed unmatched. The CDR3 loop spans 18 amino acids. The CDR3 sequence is CASSLRDSLFSGANVLTF. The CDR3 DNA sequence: TGTGCCAGCAGCTTAAGGGACAGTCTTTTCTCTGGGGCCAACGTCCTGACTTTC.

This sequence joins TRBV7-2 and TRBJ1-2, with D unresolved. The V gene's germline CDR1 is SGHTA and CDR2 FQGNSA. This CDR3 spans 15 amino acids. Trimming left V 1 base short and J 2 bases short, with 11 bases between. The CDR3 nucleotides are TGTGCCAGCAGCTTAGGGGCCAGCTCGAACTATGGCTACACCTTC. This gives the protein CASSLGASSNYGYTF.

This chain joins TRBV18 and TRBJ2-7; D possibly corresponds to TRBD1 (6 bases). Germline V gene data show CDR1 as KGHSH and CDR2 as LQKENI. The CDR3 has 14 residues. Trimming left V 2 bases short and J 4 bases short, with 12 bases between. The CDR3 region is CASSPGTQGYEQYF. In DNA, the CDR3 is TGTGCCAGCTCACCAGGGACGCAGGGGTACGAGCAGTACTTC.

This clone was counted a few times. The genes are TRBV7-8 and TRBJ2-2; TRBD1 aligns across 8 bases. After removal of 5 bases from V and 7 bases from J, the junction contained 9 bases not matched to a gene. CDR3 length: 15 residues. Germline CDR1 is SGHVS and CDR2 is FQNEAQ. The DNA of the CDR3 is TGTGCCAGCAGCCGAGGACAGGGCGGTTTCGGGGAGCTGTTTTTT. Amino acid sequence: CASSRGQGGFGELFF.

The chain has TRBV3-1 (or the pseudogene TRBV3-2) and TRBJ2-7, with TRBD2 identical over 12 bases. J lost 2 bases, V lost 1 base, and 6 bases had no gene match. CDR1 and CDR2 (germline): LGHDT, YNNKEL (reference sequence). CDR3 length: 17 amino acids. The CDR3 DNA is TGTGCCAGCAGCCAAGGTGGGACTAGCGGGTGGCCCTACGAGCAGTACTTC. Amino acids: CASSQGGTSGWPYEQYF.

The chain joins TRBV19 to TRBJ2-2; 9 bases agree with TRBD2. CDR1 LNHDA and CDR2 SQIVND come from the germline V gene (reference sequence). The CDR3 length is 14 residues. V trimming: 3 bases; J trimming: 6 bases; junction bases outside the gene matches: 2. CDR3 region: CASSISGGPGELFF. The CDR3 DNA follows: TGTGCCAGTAGTATTAGCGGGGGCCCCGGGGAGCTGTTTTTT.

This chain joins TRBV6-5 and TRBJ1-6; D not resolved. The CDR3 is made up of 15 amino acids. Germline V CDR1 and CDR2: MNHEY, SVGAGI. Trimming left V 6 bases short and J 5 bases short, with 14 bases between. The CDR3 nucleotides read TGTGCCAGCAGGTCCGGAGGTCGTGATAATTCACCCCTCCACTTT. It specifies CASRSGGRDNSPLHF.

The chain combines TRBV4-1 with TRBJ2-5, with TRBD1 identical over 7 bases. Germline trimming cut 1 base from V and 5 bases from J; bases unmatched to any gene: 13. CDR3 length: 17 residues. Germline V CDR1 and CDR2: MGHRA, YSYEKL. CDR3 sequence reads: CASSQVSAGGFRETQYF. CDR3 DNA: TGCGCCAGCAGCCAAGTTTCAGCAGGGGGATTTCGGGAGACCCAGTACTTC.

CDR3 DNA: TGCGCCAGCAGTCCGGACATTCAGAGCAATCAGCCCCAGCATTTT. This sequence encodes CASSPDIQSNQPQHF. The V call is TRBV4-1, the J call TRBJ1-5, with a weak D call TRBD1 (5 bases). The CDR3 is made up of 15 amino acids. The V end lost 6 bases, the J end lost 1 base, and 13 bases lay between the germline ends. CDR1 is MGHRA, CDR2 YSYEKL, per germline.

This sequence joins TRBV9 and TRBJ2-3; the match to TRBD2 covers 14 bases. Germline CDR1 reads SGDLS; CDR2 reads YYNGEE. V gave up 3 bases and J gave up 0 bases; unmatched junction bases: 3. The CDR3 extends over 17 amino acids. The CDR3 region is CASSGGLAGASTDTQYF. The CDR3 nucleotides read TGTGCCAGCAGCGGGGGACTAGCGGGAGCGAGCACAGATACGCAGTATTTT.

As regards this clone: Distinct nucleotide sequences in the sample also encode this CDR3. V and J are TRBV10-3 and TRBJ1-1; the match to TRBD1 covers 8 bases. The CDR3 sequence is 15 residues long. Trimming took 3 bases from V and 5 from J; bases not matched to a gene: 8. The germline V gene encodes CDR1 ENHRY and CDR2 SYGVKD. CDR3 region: CAISDPDRGGTEAFF. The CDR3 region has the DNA TGTGCCATCAGTGACCCCGACAGGGGTGGGACTGAAGCTTTCTTT.

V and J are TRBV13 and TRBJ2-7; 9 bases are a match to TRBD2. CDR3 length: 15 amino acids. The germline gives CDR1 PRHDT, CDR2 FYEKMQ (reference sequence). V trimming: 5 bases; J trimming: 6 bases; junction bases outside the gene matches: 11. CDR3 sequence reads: CASSPPQRGAGEQYF. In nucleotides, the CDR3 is TGTGCCAGCAGCCCTCCTCAGCGGGGGGCAGGCGAGCAGTACTTC.

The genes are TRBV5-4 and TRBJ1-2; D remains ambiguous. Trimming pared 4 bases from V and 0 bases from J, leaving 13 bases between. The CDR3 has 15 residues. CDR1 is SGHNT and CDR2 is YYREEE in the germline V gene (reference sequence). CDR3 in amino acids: CASSPWESSNYGYTF. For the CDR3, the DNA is TGTGCCAGCAGCCCCTGGGAGTCCTCTAACTATGGCTACACCTTC.

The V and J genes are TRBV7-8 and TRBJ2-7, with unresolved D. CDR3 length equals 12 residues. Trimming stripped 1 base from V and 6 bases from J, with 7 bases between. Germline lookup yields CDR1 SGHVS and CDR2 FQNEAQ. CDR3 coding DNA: TGTGCCAGCAGCTTAGATGGCAGCGAGCAGTACTTC. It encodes CASSLDGSEQYF.

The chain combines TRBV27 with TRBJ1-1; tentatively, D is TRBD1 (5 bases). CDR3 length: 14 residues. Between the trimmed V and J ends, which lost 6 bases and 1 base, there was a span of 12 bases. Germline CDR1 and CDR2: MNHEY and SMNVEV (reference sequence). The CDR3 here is CASSSWGGNTEAFF. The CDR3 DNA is TGTGCCAGCAGCTCATGGGGGGGGAACACTGAAGCTTTCTTT.

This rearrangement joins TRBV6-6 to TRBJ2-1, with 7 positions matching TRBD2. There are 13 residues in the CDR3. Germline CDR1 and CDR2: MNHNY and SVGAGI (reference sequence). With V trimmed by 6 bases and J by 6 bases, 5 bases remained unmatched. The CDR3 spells CASSKGLGNEQFF. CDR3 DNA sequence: TGTGCCAGCAGCAAAGGACTAGGCAATGAGCAGTTCTTC.

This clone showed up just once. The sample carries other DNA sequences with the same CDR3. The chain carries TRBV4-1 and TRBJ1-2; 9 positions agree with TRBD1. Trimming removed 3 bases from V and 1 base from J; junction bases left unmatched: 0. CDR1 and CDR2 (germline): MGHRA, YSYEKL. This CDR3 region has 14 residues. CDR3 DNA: TGCGCCAGCAGCCAGGACAGGGGTAACTATGGCTACACCTTC. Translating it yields CASSQDRGNYGYTF.

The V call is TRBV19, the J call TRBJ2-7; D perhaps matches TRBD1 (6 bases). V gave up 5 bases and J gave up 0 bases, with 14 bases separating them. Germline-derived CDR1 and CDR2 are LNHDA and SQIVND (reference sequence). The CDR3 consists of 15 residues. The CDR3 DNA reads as TGTGCCAGTAGTCCGGACAGACGTTTCTCCTACGAGCAGTACTTC. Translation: CASSPDRRFSYEQYF.

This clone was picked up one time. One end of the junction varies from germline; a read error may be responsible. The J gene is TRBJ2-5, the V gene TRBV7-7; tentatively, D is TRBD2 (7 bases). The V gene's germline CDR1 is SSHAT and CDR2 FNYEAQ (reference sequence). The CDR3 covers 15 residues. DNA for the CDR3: TGTGCTAGCAGCTTAGGGGGGGACGCCGGGGAGACCCAGTACTTC. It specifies CASSLGGDAGETQYF. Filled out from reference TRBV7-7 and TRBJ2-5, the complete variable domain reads GAGVSQSPRYKVTKRGQDVTLRCDPISSHATLYWYQQALGQGPEFLTYFNYEAQPDKSGLPSDRFSAERPEGSISTLTIQRTEQRDSAMYRCASSLGGDAGETQYFGPGTRLLVL.

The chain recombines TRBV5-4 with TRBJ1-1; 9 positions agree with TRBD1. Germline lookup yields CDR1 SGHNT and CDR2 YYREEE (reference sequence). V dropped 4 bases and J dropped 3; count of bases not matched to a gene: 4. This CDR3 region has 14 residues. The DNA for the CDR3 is TGTGCCAGCAGCGTACAGGGGGCTCACACTGAAGCTTTCTTT. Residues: CASSVQGAHTEAFF.

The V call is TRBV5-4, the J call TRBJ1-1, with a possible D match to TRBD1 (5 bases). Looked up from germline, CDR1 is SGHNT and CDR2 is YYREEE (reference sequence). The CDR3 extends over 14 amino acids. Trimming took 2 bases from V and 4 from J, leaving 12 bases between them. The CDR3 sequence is CASSFFSGATEAFF. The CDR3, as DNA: TGTGCCAGCAGCTTTTTTTCTGGGGCCACTGAAGCTTTCTTT.

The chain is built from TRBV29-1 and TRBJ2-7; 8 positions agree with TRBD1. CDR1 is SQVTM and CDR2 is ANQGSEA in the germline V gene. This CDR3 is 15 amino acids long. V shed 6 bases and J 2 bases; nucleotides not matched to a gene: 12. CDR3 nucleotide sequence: TGCAGCGTACGCAGGGGGCTAGACAGGGCCTACGAGCAGTACTTC. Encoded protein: CSVRRGLDRAYEQYF.

For the CDR3, the DNA is TGTGCCACCTCTGAAGAGAGCTCCTACAATGAGCAGTTCTTC. Its translation: CATSEESSYNEQFF. The chain links TRBV24-1 to TRBJ2-1; no firm D call. The germline V gene has CDR1 KGHDR and CDR2 SFDVKD. Trimming pared 9 bases from V and 0 bases from J, leaving 11 bases between. This CDR3 has 14 amino acids.

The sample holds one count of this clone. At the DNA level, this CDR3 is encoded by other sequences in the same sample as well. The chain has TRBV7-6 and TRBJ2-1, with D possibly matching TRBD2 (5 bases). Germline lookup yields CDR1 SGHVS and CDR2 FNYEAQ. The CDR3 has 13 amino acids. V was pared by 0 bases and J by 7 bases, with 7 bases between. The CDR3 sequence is CASSLAPGNEQFF. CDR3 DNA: TGTGCCAGCAGCTTAGCCCCGGGGAATGAGCAGTTCTTC.

CDR3 amino acids: CASSSWEGYEQYF. In nucleotides, the CDR3 is TGTGCCAGCAGCTCGTGGGAGGGCTACGAGCAGTACTTC. V is TRBV11-2 and J is TRBJ2-7; 7 nucleotides align to TRBD2. J was trimmed by 3 bases and V by 4 bases; bases with no gene match: 3. CDR1 SGHAT and CDR2 FQNNGV come from the germline V gene. CDR3 size: 13 residues.

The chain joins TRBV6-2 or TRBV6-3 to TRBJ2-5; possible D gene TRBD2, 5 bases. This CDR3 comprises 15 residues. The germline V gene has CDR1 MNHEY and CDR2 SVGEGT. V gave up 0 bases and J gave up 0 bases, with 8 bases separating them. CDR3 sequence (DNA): TGTGCCAGCAGTTACTCAGCGGAGGACCAAGAGACCCAGTACTTC. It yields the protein CASSYSAEDQETQYF.

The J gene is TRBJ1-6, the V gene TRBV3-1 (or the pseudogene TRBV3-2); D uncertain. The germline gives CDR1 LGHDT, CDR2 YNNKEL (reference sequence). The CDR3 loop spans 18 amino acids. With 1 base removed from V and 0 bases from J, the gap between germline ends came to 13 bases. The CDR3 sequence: CASSQVRRESSYNSPLHF. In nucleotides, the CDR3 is TGTGCCAGCAGCCAAGTCCGGCGGGAGAGCTCCTATAATTCACCCCTCCACTTT.